The next 4 T cell receptor beta chains were all read from a single sample in a study of blood T cell repertoires in COVID-19. The table came from immunoSEQ multiplex PCR; TCRdb's copy has only in-frame clones and leaves some out. This sample has about 120,000 clones, with around 85% found just once. The specimen was peripheral blood. The receptors come from a man younger than 40 with COVID-19, enrolled during active disease.

The chain carries TRBV7-2 and TRBJ2-3; D gene ambiguous. The CDR3 is made up of 13 amino acids. The V gene's germline CDR1 is SGHTA and CDR2 FQGNSA. Between the trimmed V and J ends, which lost 8 bases and 6 bases, there was a span of 15 bases. CDR3 nucleotide sequence: TGTGCCAGCTCCGCCCGAAAAACTGATACGCAGTATTTT. Protein sequence: CASSARKTDTQYF. Combining the CDR3 with reference TRBV7-2 and TRBJ2-3 gives the whole variable domain GAGVSQSPSNKVTEKGKDVELRCDPISGHTALYWYRQSLGQGLEFLIYFQGNSAPDKSGLPSDRFSAERTGGSVSTLTIQRTQQEDSAVYLCASSARKTDTQYFGPGTRLTVL.

J is TRBJ2-1 and V is TRBV29-1; D not certain. Deletions cut 1 base from V and 8 bases from J, with 15 bases between. The germline V gene has CDR1 SQVTM and CDR2 ANQGSEA. The CDR3 is made up of 14 amino acids. The CDR3 region has the DNA TGCAGCGTTGAAGGGCAGGATCAGGCCGATGAGCAGTTCTTC. Amino acid sequence: CSVEGQDQADEQFF.

The count of this clone is one. The V call is TRBV4-1, the J call TRBJ2-7; D not certain. The CDR3 runs 14 residues. V was trimmed by 0 bases and J by 3 bases, leaving 9 bases between them. Per the germline V gene, CDR1 is MGHRA and CDR2 is YSYEKL. Written as DNA, the CDR3 is TGCGCCAGCAGCCAAGAAGAAATCAGCTACGAGCAGTACTTC. This encodes CASSQEEISYEQYF.

This chain uses TRBV11-2 with TRBJ2-7, with TRBD1 matching 8 bases. Germline CDR1 is SGHAT and CDR2 is FQNNGV. The CDR3 sequence is 14 residues long. The trim removed 5 bases at V and 1 base at J, leaving 4 bases unmatched. For the CDR3, the DNA is TGTGCCAGCAGCCCTGGGGACAGGTCCTACGAGCAGTACTTC. Its translation is CASSPGDRSYEQYF. Filled out from reference TRBV11-2 and TRBJ2-7, the complete variable domain reads EAGVAQSPRYKIIEKRQSVAFWCNPISGHATLYWYQQILGQGPKLLIQFQNNGVVDDSQLPKDRFSAERLKGVDSTLKIQPAKLEDSAVYLCASSPGDRSYEQYFGPGTRLTVT.